This entry is about one T cell receptor beta chain. The antigen remains undetermined. These data come from a study of T cell repertoires and HLA-DP antigens. The overall study: One alloantigen had ten or so groove amino acid differences from self, the other one.

Clones were read by immunoSEQ multiplex PCR, and TCRdb kept only the in-frame ones, dropping some. The sample holds fewer than 95,000 clones, about 89% seen once. V shed 0 bases and J shed 5 bases, with 2 bases lying between them. The CDR3 length is 11 residues. Germline CDR1 and CDR2: SQVTM and ANQGSEA. Sample: CD4+ T cells from PBMCs. V and J are TRBV29-1 and TRBJ2-1; no reliable D call. This TCR derives from a man aged 50 to 60 in good health and CMV-seronegative. The CDR3 DNA reads TGCAGCGTTGAAGAACACAATGAGCAGTTCTTC. Its translation is CSVEEHNEQFF.